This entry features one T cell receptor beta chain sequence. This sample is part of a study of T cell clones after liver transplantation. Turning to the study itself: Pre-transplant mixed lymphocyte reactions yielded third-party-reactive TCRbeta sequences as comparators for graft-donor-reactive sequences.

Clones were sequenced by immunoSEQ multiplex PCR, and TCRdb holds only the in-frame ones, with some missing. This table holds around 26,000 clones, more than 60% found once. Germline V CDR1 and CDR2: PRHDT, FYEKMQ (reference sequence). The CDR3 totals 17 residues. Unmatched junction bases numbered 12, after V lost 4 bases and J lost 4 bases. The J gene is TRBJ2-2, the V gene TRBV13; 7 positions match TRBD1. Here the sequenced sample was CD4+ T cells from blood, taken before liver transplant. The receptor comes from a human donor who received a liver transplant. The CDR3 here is CASSWQMVTGSTGELFF. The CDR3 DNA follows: TGTGCCAGCAGCTGGCAGATGGTGACAGGGAGCACCGGGGAGCTGTTTTTT.